The 23 T cell receptor beta chains reported below all come from one sample, sequenced in a study of T cell responses to AZD1222 COVID-19 vaccine. Repertoires were generated with immunoSEQ multiplex PCR, while TCRdb's copy carries only in-frame clones and drops some. The sample holds approximately 110,000 clones, over 80% seen once. Sequenced material: peripheral blood, taken 28 days after the second AZD1222 dose. These receptors originate from an adult who received the AZD1222 COVID-19 vaccine.

The gene calls are TRBV7-9 and TRBJ1-1; D perhaps matches TRBD1 (5 bases). The ends were cut back, 2 bases at V and 0 bases at J, with 10 bases in the middle. The CDR3 is 15 residues long. Per germline, CDR1 SEHNR and CDR2 FQNEAQ (reference sequence). CDR3 sequence: CASSLTGAMNTEAFF. The CDR3 DNA sequence: TGTGCCAGCAGCTTAACCGGGGCCATGAACACTGAAGCTTTCTTT.

V and J are TRBV6-5 and TRBJ2-3; tentatively, D is TRBD2 (6 bases). This CDR3 region has 16 residues. Between the trimmed V and J ends, which lost 0 bases and 0 bases, there was a span of 10 bases. Germline CDR1 and CDR2: MNHEY and SVGAGI. CDR3 protein: CASSYSPGTSTDTQYF. The CDR3 DNA follows: TGTGCCAGCAGTTACTCCCCAGGGACTAGCACAGATACGCAGTATTTT.

The chain carries TRBV2 and TRBJ2-7; 8 bases align to TRBD1. V lost 6 bases and J lost 4; bases outside the gene matches: 8. Germline CDR1 is SNHLY and CDR2 is FYNNEI. This CDR3 contains 14 residues. The CDR3 loop is CASRDRERRYEQYF. The CDR3 DNA is TGTGCCAGCAGGGACAGGGAACGGCGGTACGAGCAGTACTTC.

The chain has TRBV19 and TRBJ2-2; perhaps TRBD2 as D (6 bases). The length of the CDR3 is 14 residues. The germline V gene encodes CDR1 LNHDA and CDR2 SQIVND (reference sequence). With 4 bases removed from V and 6 bases from J, the gap between germline ends came to 12 bases. CDR3 protein: CASSRASVAGELFF. The CDR3 DNA follows: TGTGCCAGTAGTAGGGCTAGCGTGGCCGGGGAGCTGTTTTTT.

The CDR3 here is CASSSLLGFEQFF. CDR3 bases: TGTGCCAGCAGCTCCCTTCTCGGGTTTGAGCAGTTCTTC. The chain couples TRBV7-9 to TRBJ2-1; D gene uncertain. Trimming shortened V by 4 bases and J by 9 bases, and 13 bases separated the two germline ends. The CDR3 contains 13 residues. Germline lookup yields CDR1 SEHNR and CDR2 FQNEAQ (reference sequence). The whole variable domain, remainder taken from reference TRBV7-9 and TRBJ2-1, is DTGVSQNPRHKITKRGQNVTFRCDPISEHNRLYWYRQTLGQGPEFLTYFQNEAQLEKSRLLSDRFSAERPKGSFSTLEIQRTEQGDSAMYLCASSSLLGFEQFFGPGTRLTVL.

The chain couples TRBV5-1 to TRBJ2-7, with D tentatively TRBD1 (5 bases). Trimming removed 2 bases at V and 1 base at J, with 13 bases between. The CDR3 sequence is 15 residues long. Per germline, CDR1 SGHRS and CDR2 YFSETQ. CDR3 protein: CASSFDRTSSYEQYF. As DNA, the CDR3 is TGCGCCAGCAGCTTTGACAGAACCTCATCCTACGAGCAGTACTTC.

This clone has only one observation. The chain's CDR3 is CATSRDSGLTPTEAFF. CDR3 coding DNA: TGTGCCACCAGCAGAGATAGTGGCCTCACCCCGACTGAAGCTTTCTTT. The chain couples TRBV15 to TRBJ1-1; the D is unclear. With 0 bases removed from V and 5 bases from J, the gap between germline ends came to 16 bases. Germline V CDR1 and CDR2: LNHNV, YYDKDF (reference sequence). The CDR3 length is 16 residues.

The chain employs TRBV2 and TRBJ2-7; weak D call: TRBD1 (6 bases). The CDR3 sequence is 11 residues long. From germline, CDR1 is SNHLY and CDR2 FYNNEI. Trimming cost V 2 bases and J 7 bases, with 6 bases left between them. CDR3 sequence reads: CASSERGEQYF. CDR3 DNA sequence: TGTGCCAGCAGTGAAAGGGGGGAGCAGTACTTC.

As regards this clone: A read error may account for a junction end that differs from germline. Other nucleotide sequences in the sample specify the same CDR3. The J gene is TRBJ1-1, the V gene TRBV3-1 (or the pseudogene TRBV3-2); D is unclear. The CDR3 spans 12 residues. From germline, CDR1 is LGHDT and CDR2 YNNKEL (reference sequence). This chain's CDR3 is CASSQVTTEAFF. The CDR3 DNA reads as TGTGCCAGCAGTCAAGTGACCACTGAAGCTTTCTTT.

The V and J genes are TRBV28 and TRBJ2-7, with 10 bases fitting TRBD2. Germline CDR1 is MDHEN and CDR2 is SYDVKM. J was trimmed by 2 bases and V by 6 bases; bases with no gene match: 7. The CDR3 has 15 amino acids. The CDR3 DNA reads as TGTGCCAGCAGCCCCCCTAGCGGGAGTGCCTACGAGCAGTACTTC. This codes for CASSPPSGSAYEQYF.

V and J are TRBV28 and TRBJ1-2, with D hard to call. CDR1 and CDR2 from the germline V gene are MDHEN and SYDVKM. The CDR3 spans 16 residues. Trimming removed 4 bases at V and 0 bases at J, with 15 bases between. CDR3 sequence reads: CASSSPAEGSNYGYTF. The CDR3 nucleotides are TGTGCCAGCAGTTCCCCCGCGGAGGGATCTAACTATGGCTACACCTTC.

The chain employs TRBV20-1 and TRBJ2-1, with D uncertain. V shed 0 bases and J shed 7 bases, with 4 bases lying between them. CDR3 length: 11 amino acids. Germline V gives CDR1 DFQATT, CDR2 SNEGSKA (reference sequence). The CDR3 loop reads CSARDWNEQFF. The CDR3 bases are TGCAGTGCTAGAGATTGGAATGAGCAGTTCTTC.

This clone was seen a few times. The genes are TRBV15 and TRBJ1-2, with D possibly matching TRBD1 (5 bases). Germline CDR1 and CDR2: LNHNV and YYDKDF (reference sequence). The CDR3 has 15 residues. Trimming removed 3 bases at V and 4 bases at J, with 15 bases between. CDR3 in amino acids: CATSSRLGGGYGYTF. The CDR3 DNA follows: TGTGCCACCAGCAGCCGCTTAGGTGGGGGCTATGGCTACACCTTC.

This clone occurred a few times. The V call is TRBV19, the J call TRBJ1-2; TRBD1 matches 9 bases. CDR1 LNHDA and CDR2 SQIVND come from the germline V gene (reference sequence). Germline trimming cut 8 bases from V and 2 bases from J; bases unmatched to any gene: 0. The CDR3 runs to 12 residues. For the CDR3, the DNA is TGTGCCAGTGGACAGGGGAACTATGGCTACACCTTC. Translating gives CASGQGNYGYTF. Full variable domain (outside the CDR3, taken from reference TRBV19 and TRBJ1-2): DGGITQSPKYLFRKEGQNVTLSCEQNLNHDAMYWYRQDPGQGLRLIYYSQIVNDFQKGDIAEGYSVSREKKESFPLTVTSAQKNPTAFYLCASGQGNYGYTFGSGTRLTVV.

To note about this clone: The conserved final phenylalanine or tryptophan is absent from the CDR3, which likely points to a read error. The DNA is omitted, as the CDR3 cannot be located on it reliably, and the CDR3 follows TCRdb's listing. The V call is TRBV24-1, the J call TRBJ1-1. The germline CDR1 and CDR2 sequences are KGHDR and SFDVKD. The CDR3 comprises 12 residues, both ends counted. The chain's CDR3 is CATSDPPFEYSV.

The chain couples TRBV5-4 to TRBJ2-3; TRBD1 matches at 9 bases. The V gene's germline CDR1 is SGHNT and CDR2 YYREEE (reference sequence). The length of the CDR3 is 18 residues. V gave up 3 bases and J gave up 2 bases; unmatched junction bases: 13. CDR3 amino acids: CASSYPPERTGDTDTQYF. The CDR3 DNA reads as TGTGCCAGCAGCTACCCCCCGGAGAGGACAGGGGACACAGATACGCAGTATTTT.

This CDR3 reads CASSRQGRPDGYTF. The CDR3 region has the DNA TGTGCCAGCAGCCGACAGGGACGTCCGGATGGCTACACCTTC. V and J are TRBV3-1 (or the pseudogene TRBV3-2) and TRBJ1-2; 7 nucleotides align to TRBD1. V dropped 4 bases and J dropped 6; count of bases not matched to a gene: 8. The CDR3 extends over 14 amino acids. Germline V gene lookup returns CDR1 LGHDT and CDR2 YNNKEL (reference sequence).

The rearrangement uses TRBV7-9 and TRBJ2-7; TRBD2 agrees at 7 bases. The V segment lost 5 bases and the J segment 5 bases; nucleotides outside the gene matches: 12. The CDR3 runs 15 residues. The germline V gene has CDR1 SEHNR and CDR2 FQNEAQ (reference sequence). DNA for the CDR3: TGTGCCAGCAGCCCCCCCGGGGGACTATGGGACGAGCAGTACTTC. Translating gives CASSPPGGLWDEQYF.

This chain joins TRBV11-3 and TRBJ2-3, with 8 positions matching TRBD2. CDR1 and CDR2 from the germline V gene are SGHNT and YENEEA. V lost 2 bases, J lost 3 bases, and 4 bases stayed unmatched. The CDR3 length is 15 residues. The CDR3 sequence is CASSLTGRVTDTQYF. The CDR3 bases are TGTGCCAGCAGCTTAACCGGGAGGGTTACAGATACGCAGTATTTT.

In this sample, this clone turned up once. The chain recombines TRBV2 with TRBJ1-6; TRBD1 agrees at 8 bases. V lost 5 bases, J lost 5 bases, and 8 bases stayed unmatched. This CDR3 contains 16 residues. Germline V gives CDR1 SNHLY, CDR2 FYNNEI. The chain's CDR3 is CASSPQGALNNSPLHF. The CDR3, as DNA: TGTGCCAGCAGTCCCCAGGGGGCCTTGAATAATTCACCCCTCCACTTT.

This clone was detected a few times. One end of the junction varies from germline; a read error may be responsible. The chain is built from TRBV7-7 and TRBJ2-1; weak D call: TRBD2 (6 bases). This CDR3 spans 16 amino acids. Germline V CDR1 and CDR2: SSHAT, FNYEAQ (reference sequence). The CDR3 region is CASSPLGLNTDNEQFF. CDR3 nucleotides: TGTGCTAGCAGCCCCCTGGGACTTAACACTGACAATGAGCAGTTCTTC.

The rearrangement joins TRBV24-1 to TRBJ2-2, with 10 bases aligning to TRBD1. J lost 8 bases, V lost 6 bases, and 8 bases had no gene match. In germline, CDR1 is KGHDR, CDR2 SFDVKD. The CDR3 has 15 amino acids. CDR3 in amino acids: CATSSRDRGIGELFF. CDR3 DNA: TGTGCCACCAGTTCGCGGGACAGGGGCATAGGGGAGCTGTTTTTT.

V and J are TRBV14 and TRBJ2-3, with D unresolved. CDR3 length: 14 amino acids. The V and J ends lost 2 bases and 4 bases respectively, with 10 bases between them. Germline V gene lookup returns CDR1 SGHDN and CDR2 FVKESK. CDR3 nucleotides: TGTGCCAGCAGCCAAATTAGGACGTCAGATACGCAGTATTTT. It encodes CASSQIRTSDTQYF.